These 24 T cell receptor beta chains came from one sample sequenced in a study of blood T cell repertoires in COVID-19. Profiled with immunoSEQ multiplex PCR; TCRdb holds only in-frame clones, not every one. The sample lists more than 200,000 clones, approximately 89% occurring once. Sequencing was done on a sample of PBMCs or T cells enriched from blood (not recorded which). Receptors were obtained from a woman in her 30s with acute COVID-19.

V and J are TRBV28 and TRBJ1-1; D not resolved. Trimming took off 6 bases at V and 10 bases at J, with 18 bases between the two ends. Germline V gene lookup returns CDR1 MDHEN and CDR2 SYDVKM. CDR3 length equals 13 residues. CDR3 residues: CASSSDTTKGAFF. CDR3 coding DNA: TGTGCCAGCAGCTCTGACACAACCAAAGGAGCTTTCTTT. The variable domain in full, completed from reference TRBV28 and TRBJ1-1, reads DVKVTQSSRYLVKRTGEKVFLECVQDMDHENMFWYRQDPGLGLRLIYFSYDVKMKEKGDIPEGYSVSREKKERFSLILESASTNQTSMYLCASSSDTTKGAFFGQGTRLTVV.

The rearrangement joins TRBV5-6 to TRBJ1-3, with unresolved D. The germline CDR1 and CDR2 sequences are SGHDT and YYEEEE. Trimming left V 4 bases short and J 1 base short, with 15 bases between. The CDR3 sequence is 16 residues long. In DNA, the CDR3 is TGTGCCAGCAGCAATAGGCGAACAGCTTCTGGAAACACCATATATTTT. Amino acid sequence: CASSNRRTASGNTIYF.

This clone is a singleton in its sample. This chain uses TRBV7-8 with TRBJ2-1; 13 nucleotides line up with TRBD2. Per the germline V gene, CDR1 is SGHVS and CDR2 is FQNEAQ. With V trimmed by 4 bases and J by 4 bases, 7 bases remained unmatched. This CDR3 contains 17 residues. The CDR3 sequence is CASSYPLAGGGYNEQFF. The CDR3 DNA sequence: TGTGCCAGCAGCTACCCACTAGCGGGAGGGGGTTACAATGAGCAGTTCTTC.

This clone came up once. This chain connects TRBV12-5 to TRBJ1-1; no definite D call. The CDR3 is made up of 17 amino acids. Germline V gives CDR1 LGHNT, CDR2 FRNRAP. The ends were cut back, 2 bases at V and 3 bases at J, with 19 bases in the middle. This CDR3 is CASGLHTLGVVDTEAFF. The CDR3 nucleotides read TGTGCTAGTGGTTTGCACACATTGGGCGTCGTGGACACTGAAGCTTTCTTT.

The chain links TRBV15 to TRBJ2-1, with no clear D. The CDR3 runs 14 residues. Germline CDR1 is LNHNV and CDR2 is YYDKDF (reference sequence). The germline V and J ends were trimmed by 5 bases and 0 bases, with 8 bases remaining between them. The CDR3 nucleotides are TGTGCCACCAGCCACCCTAGCTCCTACAATGAGCAGTTCTTC. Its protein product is CATSHPSSYNEQFF.

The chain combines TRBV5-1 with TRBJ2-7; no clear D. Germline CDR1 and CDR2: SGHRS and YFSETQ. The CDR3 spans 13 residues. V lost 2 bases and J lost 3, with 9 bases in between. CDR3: CASSFSGGYEQYF. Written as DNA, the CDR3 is TGCGCCAGCAGCTTTAGTGGCGGCTACGAGCAGTACTTC.

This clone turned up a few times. The CDR3 sequence: CASTNKGAPNYGYTF. The CDR3 coding sequence is TGTGCCAGCACCAACAAGGGGGCGCCTAACTATGGCTACACCTTC. The rearrangement joins TRBV5-6 to TRBJ1-2; 7 positions agree with TRBD1. The trim removed 6 bases at V and 0 bases at J, leaving 8 bases unmatched. The CDR3 loop spans 15 amino acids. Per germline, CDR1 SGHDT and CDR2 YYEEEE.

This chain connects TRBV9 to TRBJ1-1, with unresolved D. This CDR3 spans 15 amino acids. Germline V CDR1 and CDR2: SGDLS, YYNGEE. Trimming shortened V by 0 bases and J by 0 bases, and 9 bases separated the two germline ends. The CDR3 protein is CASSVEATMNTEAFF. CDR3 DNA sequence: TGTGCCAGCAGCGTAGAGGCGACAATGAACACTGAAGCTTTCTTT. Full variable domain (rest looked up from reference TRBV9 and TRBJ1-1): DSGVTQTPKHLITATGQRVTLRCSPRSGDLSVYWYQQSLDQGLQFLIQYYNGEERAKGNILERFSAQQFPDLHSELNLSSLELGDSALYFCASSVEATMNTEAFFGQGTRLTVV.

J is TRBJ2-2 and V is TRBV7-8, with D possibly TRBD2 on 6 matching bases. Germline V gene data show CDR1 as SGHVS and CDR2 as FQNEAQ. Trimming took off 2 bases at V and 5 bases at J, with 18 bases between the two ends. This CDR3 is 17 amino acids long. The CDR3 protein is CASSLRLPAGGTGELFF. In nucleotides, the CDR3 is TGTGCCAGCAGCTTAAGGCTACCAGCGGGCGGAACCGGGGAGCTGTTTTTT.

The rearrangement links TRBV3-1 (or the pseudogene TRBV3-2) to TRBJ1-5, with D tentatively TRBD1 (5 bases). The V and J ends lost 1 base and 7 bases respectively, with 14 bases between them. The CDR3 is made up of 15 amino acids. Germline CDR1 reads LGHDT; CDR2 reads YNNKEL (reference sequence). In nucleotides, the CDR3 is TGTGCCAGCAGCCAAGTGTTCAGGGCTGGGCAGCCCCAGCATTTT. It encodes CASSQVFRAGQPQHF.

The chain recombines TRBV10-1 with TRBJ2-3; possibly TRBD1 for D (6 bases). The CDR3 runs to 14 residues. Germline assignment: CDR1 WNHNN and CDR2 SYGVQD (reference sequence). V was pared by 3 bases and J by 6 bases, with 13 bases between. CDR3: CASSELGGDDTQYF. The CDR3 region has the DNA TGCGCCAGCAGTGAATTAGGGGGAGATGATACGCAGTATTTT.

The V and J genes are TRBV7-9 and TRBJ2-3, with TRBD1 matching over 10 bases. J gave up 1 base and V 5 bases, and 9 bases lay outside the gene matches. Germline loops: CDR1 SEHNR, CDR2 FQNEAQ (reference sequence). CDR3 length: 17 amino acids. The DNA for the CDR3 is TGTGCCAGCAGCAGAATCGACAGGGGGCTGGGCACAGATACGCAGTATTTT. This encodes CASSRIDRGLGTDTQYF. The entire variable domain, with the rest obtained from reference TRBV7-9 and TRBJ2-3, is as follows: DTGVSQNPRHKITKRGQNVTFRCDPISEHNRLYWYRQTLGQGPEFLTYFQNEAQLEKSRLLSDRFSAERPKGSFSTLEIQRTEQGDSAMYLCASSRIDRGLGTDTQYFGPGTRLTVL.

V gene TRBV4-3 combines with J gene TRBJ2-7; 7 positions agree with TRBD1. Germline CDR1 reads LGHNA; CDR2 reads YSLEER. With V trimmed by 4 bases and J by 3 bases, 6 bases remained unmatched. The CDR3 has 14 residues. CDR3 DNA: TGCGCCAGCAGCCTCTCCGCAGGGGGCTACGAGCAGTACTTC. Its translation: CASSLSAGGYEQYF.

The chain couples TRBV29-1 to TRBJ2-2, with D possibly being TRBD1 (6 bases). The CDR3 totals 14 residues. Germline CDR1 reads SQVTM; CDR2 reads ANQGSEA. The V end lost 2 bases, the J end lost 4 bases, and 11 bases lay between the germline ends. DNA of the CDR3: TGCAGCGTTGAAACAGGGTTGAGCACCGGGGAGCTGTTTTTT. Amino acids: CSVETGLSTGELFF.

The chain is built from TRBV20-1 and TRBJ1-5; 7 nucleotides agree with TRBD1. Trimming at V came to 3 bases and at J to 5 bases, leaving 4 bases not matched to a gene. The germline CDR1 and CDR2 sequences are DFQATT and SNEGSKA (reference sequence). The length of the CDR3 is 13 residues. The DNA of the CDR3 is TGCAGTGCTAGTGAGGGGGCGCATCAGCCCCAGCATTTT. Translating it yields CSASEGAHQPQHF.

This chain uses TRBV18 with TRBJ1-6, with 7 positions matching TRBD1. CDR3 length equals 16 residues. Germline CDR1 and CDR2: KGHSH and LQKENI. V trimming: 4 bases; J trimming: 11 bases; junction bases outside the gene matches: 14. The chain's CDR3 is CASSHPGQRYLAPLHF. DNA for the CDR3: TGTGCCAGCTCACATCCGGGACAGCGGTATTTGGCACCCCTCCACTTT.

This CDR3 is CASSVGQANTEAFF. The CDR3 bases are TGTGCCAGCAGCGTAGGACAGGCGAACACTGAAGCTTTCTTT. This chain uses TRBV9 with TRBJ1-1; possibly TRBD1 for D (6 bases). Looked up from germline, CDR1 is SGDLS and CDR2 is YYNGEE. Trimming shortened V by 0 bases and J by 1 base, and 7 bases separated the two germline ends. This CDR3 spans 14 amino acids.

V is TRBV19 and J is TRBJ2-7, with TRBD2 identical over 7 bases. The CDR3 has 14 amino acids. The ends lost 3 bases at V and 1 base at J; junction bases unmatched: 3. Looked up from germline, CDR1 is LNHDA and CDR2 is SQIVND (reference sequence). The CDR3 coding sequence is TGTGCCAGTAGTATCGGCGGGGGATCCTACGAGCAGTACTTC. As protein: CASSIGGGSYEQYF.

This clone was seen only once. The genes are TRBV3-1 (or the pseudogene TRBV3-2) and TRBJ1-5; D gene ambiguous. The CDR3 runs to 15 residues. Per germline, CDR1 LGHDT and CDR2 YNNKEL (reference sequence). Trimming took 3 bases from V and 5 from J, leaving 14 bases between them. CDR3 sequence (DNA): TGTGCCAGCAGCCATCTAGATCGTCTCCATCAGCCCCAGCATTTT. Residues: CASSHLDRLHQPQHF.

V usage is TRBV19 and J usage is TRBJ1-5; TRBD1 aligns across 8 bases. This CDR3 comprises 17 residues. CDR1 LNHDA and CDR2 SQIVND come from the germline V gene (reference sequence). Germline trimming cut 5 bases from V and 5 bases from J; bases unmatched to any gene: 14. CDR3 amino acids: CASSFSTGEMGHQPQHF. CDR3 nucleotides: TGTGCCAGTAGTTTCTCGACAGGGGAGATGGGACATCAGCCCCAGCATTTT.

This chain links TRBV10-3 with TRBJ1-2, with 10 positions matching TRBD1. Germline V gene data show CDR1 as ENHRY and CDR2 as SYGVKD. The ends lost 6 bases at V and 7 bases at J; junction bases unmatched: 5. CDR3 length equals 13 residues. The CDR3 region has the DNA TGTGCCATCAGCCGACAGGGGGCGTTTGGCTACACCTTC. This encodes CAISRQGAFGYTF.

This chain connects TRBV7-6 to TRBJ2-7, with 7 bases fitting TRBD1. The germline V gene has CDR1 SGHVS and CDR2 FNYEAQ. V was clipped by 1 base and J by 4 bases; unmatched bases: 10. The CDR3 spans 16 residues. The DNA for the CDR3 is TGTGCCAGCAGCTTAGGGCGAGACAGGGCTACGTACGAGCAGTACTTC. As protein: CASSLGRDRATYEQYF.

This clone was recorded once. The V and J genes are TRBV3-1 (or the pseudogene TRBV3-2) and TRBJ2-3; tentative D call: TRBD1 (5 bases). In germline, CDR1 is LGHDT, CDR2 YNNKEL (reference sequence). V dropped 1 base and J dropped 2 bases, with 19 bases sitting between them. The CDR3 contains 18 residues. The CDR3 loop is CASSQVIDRTDYTDTQYF. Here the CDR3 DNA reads TGTGCCAGCAGCCAAGTTATAGACAGAACGGATTACACAGATACGCAGTATTTT.

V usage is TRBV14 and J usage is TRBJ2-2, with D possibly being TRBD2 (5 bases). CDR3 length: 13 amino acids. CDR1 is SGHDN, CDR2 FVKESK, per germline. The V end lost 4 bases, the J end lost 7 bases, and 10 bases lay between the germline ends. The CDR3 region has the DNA TGTGCCAGCAGCCGCACCGGGAACGGGGAGCTGTTTTTT. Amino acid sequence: CASSRTGNGELFF.